Below, one T cell receptor beta chain is given with its context. The antigen is unknown. The assay received all extracted DNA from sorted CD8+ subsets. The method was immunoSEQ multiplex PCR; TCRdb's version includes in-frame clones alone and lacks a portion of them. The table has 3,500 to 5,000 clones, about 96% seen once. Time point: pre-treatment baseline. This sample was included in a study of blood T cell dynamics during melanoma immunotherapy. Study-level points and caveats: The most clonal sorted CD8+ subset, immune-effector cells, was closest to cell-free DNA CDR3 sequences.

This sequence originates from a human donor with melanoma. The material was effector memory CD8+ T cells from blood, obtained from a patient treated with checkpoint blockade.

The CDR3 here is CAIKAGANVLTF. For the CDR3, the DNA is TGTGCCATCAAGGCTGGGGCCAACGTCCTGACTTTC. V gene TRBV10-3 combines with J gene TRBJ2-6; D remains unclear. CDR3 size: 12 residues. Trimming shortened V by 7 bases and J by 2 bases, and 3 bases separated the two germline ends. Germline V gives CDR1 ENHRY, CDR2 SYGVKD.